The clone carrying this TCR beta chain turned up a few times. Its antigen is not identified. A single record per CDR3 protein comes from TCRdb applying MiXCR to the reads. Here the sample spans about 68,000 distinct CDR3 sequences, 20% to 25% being singletons. The data are from a study of T cell repertoires in cytomegalovirus infection. What was sequenced was PBMCs, sequenced either directly or after in vitro stimulation (not recorded which). The TCR comes from a human donor in good health (CMV status not recorded). Some clones in this sample may be carry-over from other donors' samples.

The CDR3 DNA is TGTGCCAGCAGTCTCCGGCCGCCAACAGAGACCCAGTACTTC. Its translation is CASSLRPPTETQYF. The chain employs TRBV12-3 or TRBV12-4 and TRBJ2-5; D is unclear. Trimming cost V 5 bases and J 4 bases, with 14 bases left between them. The CDR3 has 14 amino acids.